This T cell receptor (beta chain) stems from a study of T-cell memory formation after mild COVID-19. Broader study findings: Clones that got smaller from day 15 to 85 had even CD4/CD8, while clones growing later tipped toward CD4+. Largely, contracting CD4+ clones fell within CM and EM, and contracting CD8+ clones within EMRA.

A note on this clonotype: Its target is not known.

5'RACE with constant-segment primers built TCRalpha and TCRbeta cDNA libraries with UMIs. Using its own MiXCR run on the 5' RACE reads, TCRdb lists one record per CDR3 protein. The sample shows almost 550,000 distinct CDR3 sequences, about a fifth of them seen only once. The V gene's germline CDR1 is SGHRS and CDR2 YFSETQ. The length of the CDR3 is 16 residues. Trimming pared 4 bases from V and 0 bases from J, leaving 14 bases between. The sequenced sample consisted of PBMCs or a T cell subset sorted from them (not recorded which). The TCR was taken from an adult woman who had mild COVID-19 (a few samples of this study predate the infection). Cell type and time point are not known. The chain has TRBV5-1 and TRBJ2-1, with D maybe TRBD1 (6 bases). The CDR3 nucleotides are TGCGCCAGCAGCATGACGACAGGCCACTCCTACAATGAGCAGTTCTTC. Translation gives CASSMTTGHSYNEQFF. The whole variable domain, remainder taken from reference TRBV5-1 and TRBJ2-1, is KAGVTQTPRYLIKTRGQQVTLSCSPISGHRSVSWYQQTPGQGLQFLFEYFSETQRNKGNFPGRFSGRQFSNSRSEMNVSTLELGDSALYLCASSMTTGHSYNEQFFGPGTRLTVL.